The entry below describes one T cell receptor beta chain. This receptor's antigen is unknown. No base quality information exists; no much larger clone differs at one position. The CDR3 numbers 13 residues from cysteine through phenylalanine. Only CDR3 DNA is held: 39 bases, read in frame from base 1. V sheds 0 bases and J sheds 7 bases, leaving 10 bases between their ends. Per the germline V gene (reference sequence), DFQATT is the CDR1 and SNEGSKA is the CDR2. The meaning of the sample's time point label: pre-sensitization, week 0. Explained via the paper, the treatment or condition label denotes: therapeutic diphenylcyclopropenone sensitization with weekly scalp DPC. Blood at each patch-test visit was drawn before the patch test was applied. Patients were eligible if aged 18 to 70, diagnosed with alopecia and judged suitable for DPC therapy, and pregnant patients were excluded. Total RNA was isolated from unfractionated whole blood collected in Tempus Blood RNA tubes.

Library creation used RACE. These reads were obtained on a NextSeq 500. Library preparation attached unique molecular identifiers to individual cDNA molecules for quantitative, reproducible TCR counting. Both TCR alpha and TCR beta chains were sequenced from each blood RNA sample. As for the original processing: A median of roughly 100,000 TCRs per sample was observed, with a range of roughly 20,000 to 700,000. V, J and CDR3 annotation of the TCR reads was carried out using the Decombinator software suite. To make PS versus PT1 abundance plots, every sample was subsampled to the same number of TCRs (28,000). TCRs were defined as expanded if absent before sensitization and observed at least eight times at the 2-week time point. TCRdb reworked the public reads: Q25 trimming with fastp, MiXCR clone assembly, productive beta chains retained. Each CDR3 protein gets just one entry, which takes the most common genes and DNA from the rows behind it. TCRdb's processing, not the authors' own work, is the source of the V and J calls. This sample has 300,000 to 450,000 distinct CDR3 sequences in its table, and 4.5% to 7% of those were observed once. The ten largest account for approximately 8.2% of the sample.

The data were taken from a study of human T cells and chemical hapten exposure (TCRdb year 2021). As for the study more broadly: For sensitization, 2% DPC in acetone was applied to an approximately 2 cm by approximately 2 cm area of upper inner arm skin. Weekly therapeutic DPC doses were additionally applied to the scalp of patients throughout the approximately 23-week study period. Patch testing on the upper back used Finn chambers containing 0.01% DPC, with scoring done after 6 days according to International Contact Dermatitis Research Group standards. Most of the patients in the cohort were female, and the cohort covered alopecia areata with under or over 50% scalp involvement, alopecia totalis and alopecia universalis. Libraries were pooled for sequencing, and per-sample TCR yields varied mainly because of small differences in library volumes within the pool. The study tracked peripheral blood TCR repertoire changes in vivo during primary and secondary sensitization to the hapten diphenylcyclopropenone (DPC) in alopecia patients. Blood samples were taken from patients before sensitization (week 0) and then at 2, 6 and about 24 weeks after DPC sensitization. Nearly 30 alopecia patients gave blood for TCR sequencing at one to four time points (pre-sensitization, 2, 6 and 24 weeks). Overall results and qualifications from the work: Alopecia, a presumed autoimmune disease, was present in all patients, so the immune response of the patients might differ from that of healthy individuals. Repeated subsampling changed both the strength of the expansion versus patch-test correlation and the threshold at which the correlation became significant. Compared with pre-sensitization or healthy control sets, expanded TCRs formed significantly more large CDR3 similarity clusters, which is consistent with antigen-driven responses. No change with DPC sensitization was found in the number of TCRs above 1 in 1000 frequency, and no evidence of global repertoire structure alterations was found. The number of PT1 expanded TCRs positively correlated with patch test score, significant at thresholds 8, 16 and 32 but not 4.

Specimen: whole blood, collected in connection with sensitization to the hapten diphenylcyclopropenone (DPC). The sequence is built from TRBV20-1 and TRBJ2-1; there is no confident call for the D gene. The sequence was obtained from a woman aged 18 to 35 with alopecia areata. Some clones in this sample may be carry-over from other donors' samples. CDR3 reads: CSARDRIGNEQFF. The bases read TGCAGTGCTAGAGACAGGATAGGAAATGAGCAGTTCTTC.